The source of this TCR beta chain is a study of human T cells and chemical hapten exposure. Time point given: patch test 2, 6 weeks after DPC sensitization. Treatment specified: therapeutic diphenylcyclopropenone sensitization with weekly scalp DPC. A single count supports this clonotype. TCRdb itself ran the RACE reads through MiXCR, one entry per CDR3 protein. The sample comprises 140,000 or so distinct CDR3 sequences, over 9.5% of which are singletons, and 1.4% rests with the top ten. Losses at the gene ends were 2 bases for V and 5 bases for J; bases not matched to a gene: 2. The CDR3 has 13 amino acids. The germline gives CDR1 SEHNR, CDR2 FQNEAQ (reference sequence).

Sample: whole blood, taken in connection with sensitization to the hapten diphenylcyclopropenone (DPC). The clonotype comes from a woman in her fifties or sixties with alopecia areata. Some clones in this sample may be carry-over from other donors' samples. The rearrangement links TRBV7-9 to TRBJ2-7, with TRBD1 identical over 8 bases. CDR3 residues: CASSLPGGDEQYF. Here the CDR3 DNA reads TGTGCCAGCAGCTTACCAGGGGGCGACGAGCAGTACTTC.